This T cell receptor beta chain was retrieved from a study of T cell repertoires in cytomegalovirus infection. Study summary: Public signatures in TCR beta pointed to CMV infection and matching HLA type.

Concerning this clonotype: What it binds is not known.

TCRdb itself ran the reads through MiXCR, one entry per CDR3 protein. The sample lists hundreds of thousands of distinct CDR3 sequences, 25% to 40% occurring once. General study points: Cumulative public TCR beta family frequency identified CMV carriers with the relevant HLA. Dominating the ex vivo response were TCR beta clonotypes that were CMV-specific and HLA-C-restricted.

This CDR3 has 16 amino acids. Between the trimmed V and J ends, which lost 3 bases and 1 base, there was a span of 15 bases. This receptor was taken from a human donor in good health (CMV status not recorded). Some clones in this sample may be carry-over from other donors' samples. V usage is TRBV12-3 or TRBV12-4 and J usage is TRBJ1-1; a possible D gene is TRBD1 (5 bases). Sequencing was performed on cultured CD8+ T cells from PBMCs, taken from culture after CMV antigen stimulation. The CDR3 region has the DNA TGTGCCAGCAGTTTTAGGGGTGGGATTAAGAACACTGAAGCTTTCTTT. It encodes CASSFRGGIKNTEAFF.